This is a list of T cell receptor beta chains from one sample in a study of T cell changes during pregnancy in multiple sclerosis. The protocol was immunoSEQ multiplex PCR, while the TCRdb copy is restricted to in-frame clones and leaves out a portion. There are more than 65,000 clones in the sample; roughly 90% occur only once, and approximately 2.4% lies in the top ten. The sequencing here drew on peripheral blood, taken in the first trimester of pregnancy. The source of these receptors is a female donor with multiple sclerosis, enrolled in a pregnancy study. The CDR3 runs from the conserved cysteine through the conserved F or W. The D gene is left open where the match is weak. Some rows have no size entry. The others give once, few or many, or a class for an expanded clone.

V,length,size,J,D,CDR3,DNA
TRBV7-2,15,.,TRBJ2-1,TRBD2,CASSPRAAGGSKQFF,TGTGCCAGCAGCCCCAGGGCAGCGGGAGGAAGCAAGCAGTTCTTC
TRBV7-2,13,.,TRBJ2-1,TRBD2,CASMSGGGHEQFF,TGTGCCAGCATGTCGGGAGGGGGGCATGAGCAGTTCTTC
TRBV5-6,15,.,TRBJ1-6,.,CASSLDRQGSSPLHF,TGTGCCAGCAGCTTGGATCGGCAGGGGAGCTCACCCCTCCACTTT
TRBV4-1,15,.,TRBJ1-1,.,CASSQDGRGNTEAFF,TGCGCCAGCAGCCAAGACGGCAGAGGGAACACTGAAGCTTTCTTT
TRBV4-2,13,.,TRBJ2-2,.,CASSQLPPGELFF,TGTGCCAGCAGCCAACTCCCCCCCGGGGAGCTGTTTTTT
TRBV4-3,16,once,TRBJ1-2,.,CASSQETAGIFYGYTF,TGCGCCAGCAGCCAAGAAACAGCCGGGATCTTCTATGGCTACACCTTC
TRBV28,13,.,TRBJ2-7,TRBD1,CASSWDSSYEQYF,TGTGCCAGCAGCTGGGACAGCTCCTACGAGCAGTACTTC
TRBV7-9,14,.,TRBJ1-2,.,CASSLGTGRYGYTF,TGTGCCAGCAGCTTAGGGACTGGGCGCTATGGCTACACCTTC
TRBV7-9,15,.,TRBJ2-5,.,CASSLGFMAQETQYF,TGTGCCAGCAGCTTAGGTTTTATGGCCCAAGAGACCCAGTACTTC
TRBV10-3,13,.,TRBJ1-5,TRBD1,CAIRRTGDQPQHF,TGTGCCATCAGAAGGACAGGGGATCAGCCCCAGCATTTT
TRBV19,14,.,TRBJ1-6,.,CASSLLTDNSPLHF,TGTGCCAGTAGCCTCTTGACAGACAATTCACCCCTCCACTTT
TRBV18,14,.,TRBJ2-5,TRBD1,CASSPRTGGETQYF,TGTGCCAGCTCACCCCGGACAGGGGGAGAGACCCAGTACTTC
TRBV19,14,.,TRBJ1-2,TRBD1,CASSKNRGWSGYTF,TGTGCCAGTAGTAAAAACAGGGGATGGAGCGGCTACACCTTC
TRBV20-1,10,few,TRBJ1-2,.,CSATPRGYTF,TGCAGTGCTACCCCCCGTGGCTACACCTTC
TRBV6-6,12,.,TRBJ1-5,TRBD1,CAIRQGDQPQHF,TGTGCCATCCGACAGGGTGACCAGCCCCAGCATTTT
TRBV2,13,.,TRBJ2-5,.,CASFWPGGATQYF,TGTGCCAGCTTCTGGCCGGGGGGCGCGACCCAGTACTTC
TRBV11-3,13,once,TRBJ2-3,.,CASSFSLTDTQYF,TGTGCCAGCAGCTTCAGTTTAACAGATACGCAGTATTTT
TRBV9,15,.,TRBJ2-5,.,CASSVTPQGQETQYF,TGTGCCAGCAGCGTAACTCCCCAGGGGCAAGAGACCCAGTACTTC
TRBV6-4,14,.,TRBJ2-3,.,CASSDGGSADTQYF,TGTGCCAGCAGTGACGGGGGCTCGGCAGATACGCAGTATTTT
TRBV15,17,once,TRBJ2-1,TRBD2,CATSRGTLAGVSDEQFF,TGTGCCACCAGCAGAGGCACCCTAGCGGGAGTATCGGATGAGCAGTTCTTC